This TCR beta chain derives from a study of T cells after yellow fever vaccination. Study outcomes and limitations: FACS-sorted repertoires could contain abundant clonotypes contaminating from the bulk population.

In the case of this clonotype: The antigen is unknown.

The germline V and J ends were trimmed by 5 bases and 0 bases, with 17 bases remaining between them. The CDR3 extends over 17 amino acids. Germline V lookup: CDR1 SEHNR, CDR2 FQNEAQ (reference sequence). Each CDR3 protein is one row after TCRdb ran MiXCR on the 5' RACE reads. This table has 300,000 to 400,000 distinct CDR3 sequences, around a tenth appearing once. The chain is built from TRBV7-9 and TRBJ1-3; D is unresolved. The sequence came from a man aged 18 to 29 who received the YFV17D yellow fever vaccine. This sample comprised CD4+ T cells sorted from PBMCs, obtained 45 days after the yellow fever booster vaccination. The CDR3 loop reads CASSPRGVWGSGNTIYF. The CDR3 coding sequence is TGTGCCAGCAGCCCCCGCGGGGTGTGGGGCTCTGGAAACACCATATATTTT.